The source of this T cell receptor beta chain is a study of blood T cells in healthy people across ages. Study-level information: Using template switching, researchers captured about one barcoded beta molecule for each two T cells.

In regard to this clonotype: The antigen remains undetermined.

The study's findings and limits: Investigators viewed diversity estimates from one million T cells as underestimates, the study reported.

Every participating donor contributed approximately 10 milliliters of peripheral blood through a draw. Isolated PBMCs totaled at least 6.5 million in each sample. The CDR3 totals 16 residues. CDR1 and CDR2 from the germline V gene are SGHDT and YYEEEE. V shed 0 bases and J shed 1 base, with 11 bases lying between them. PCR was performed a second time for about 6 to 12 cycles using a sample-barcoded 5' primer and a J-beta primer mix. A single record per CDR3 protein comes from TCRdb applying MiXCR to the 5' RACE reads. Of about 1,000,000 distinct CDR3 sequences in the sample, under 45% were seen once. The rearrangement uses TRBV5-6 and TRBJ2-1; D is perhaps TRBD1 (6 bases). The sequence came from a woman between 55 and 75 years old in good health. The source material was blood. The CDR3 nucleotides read TGTGCCAGCAGCTTGGTCACCCAGGGGTCCTACAATGAGCAGTTCTTC. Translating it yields CASSLVTQGSYNEQFF.